This record covers a single T cell receptor beta chain. This entry belongs to a study of blood T cell repertoires in COVID-19. Across the study: Sources were T cells, B-cell-depleted T cells, or PBMCs; the material itself was cDNA or gDNA.

Profiled with immunoSEQ multiplex PCR; TCRdb holds only in-frame clones, not every one. The repertoire includes some 89,000 clones, more than 65% of them detected once, and less than 4.5% sits in the top ten. This CDR3 has 14 amino acids. Trimming shortened V by 2 bases and J by 0 bases, and 9 bases separated the two germline ends. Germline V CDR1 and CDR2: SGHRS, YFSETQ. Sequencing was done on a sample of peripheral blood. The chain recombines TRBV5-1 with TRBJ2-7, with no clear D. The clonotype was recovered from a man aged 55 to 70 with acute or convalescent COVID-19. CDR3 amino acids: CASSFGRNSYEQYF. DNA of the CDR3: TGCGCCAGCAGCTTCGGCAGGAACTCCTACGAGCAGTACTTC.